These 12 T cell receptor beta chains came from one sample sequenced in a study of long-term antiretroviral therapy in people with HIV. immunoSEQ v3.0 was run at survey level. The method was immunoSEQ multiplex PCR; TCRdb's version includes in-frame clones alone and lacks a portion of them. This sample has around 24,000 clones, with over 90% found just once. The input for sequencing was unsorted PBMCs, taken 7.6 years after starting antiretroviral therapy. These receptors were collected from a woman aged 40 to 49 with HIV.

CDR3 DNA sequence: TGTGCCAGCAGCCGTTACGAGGGTTCTGGAAACACCATATATTTT. Amino acid sequence: CASSRYEGSGNTIYF. The V and J genes are TRBV7-2 and TRBJ1-3; D is undetermined. This CDR3 contains 15 residues. CDR1 SGHTA and CDR2 FQGNSA come from the germline V gene. Deletions cut 5 bases from V and 1 base from J, with 12 bases between.

The V and J genes are TRBV19 and TRBJ2-7; D assignment may be TRBD1 or TRBD2 (5 bases each). V lost 2 bases and J 5 bases, leaving 10 bases between the germline ends. The CDR3 consists of 13 residues. The germline V gene has CDR1 LNHDA and CDR2 SQIVND (reference sequence). CDR3 loop: CASSIQRDHEQYF. CDR3 bases: TGTGCCAGTAGTATACAGAGGGACCACGAGCAGTACTTC.

The rearrangement uses TRBV30 and TRBJ2-4; D remains ambiguous. Trimming stripped 5 bases from V and 2 bases from J, with 4 bases between. Germline V gene data show CDR1 as GTSNPN and CDR2 as SVGIG (reference sequence). There are 11 residues in the CDR3. The CDR3 bases are TGTGCCTGGGGACCCAAAAACATTCAGTACTTC. Its protein product is CAWGPKNIQYF.

This clone has a single count. The chain carries TRBV6-6 and TRBJ1-1; D gene uncertain. CDR1 and CDR2 from the germline V gene are MNHNY and SVGAGI (reference sequence). The CDR3 totals 12 residues. Trimming removed 4 bases from V and 7 bases from J, with 10 bases in between. CDR3 sequence: CASSFRRDEAFF. CDR3 sequence (DNA): TGTGCCAGCAGTTTCAGGAGGGATGAAGCTTTCTTT.

The chain is built from TRBV16 and TRBJ1-1; D is undetermined. The germline V gene has CDR1 KGHSY and CDR2 FQNENV. The CDR3 runs to 14 residues. The V and J ends lost 3 bases and 4 bases respectively, with 12 bases between them. The CDR3 DNA reads as TGTGCCAGCAGCCAGCCCCAAGGCCGCACTGAAGCTTTCTTT. Its protein is CASSQPQGRTEAFF.

J is TRBJ1-1 and V is TRBV5-6; 7 nucleotides line up with TRBD1. CDR3 length: 14 residues. The junction had 5 bases not matched to a gene; V was cut back by 4 bases and J by 2 bases. Looked up from germline, CDR1 is SGHDT and CDR2 is YYEEEE. This CDR3 reads CASSKDRRNTEAFF. The DNA for the CDR3 is TGTGCCAGCAGCAAGGACAGGCGAAACACTGAAGCTTTCTTT.

This clone showed up just once. V gene TRBV6-6 combines with J gene TRBJ1-1, with D maybe TRBD1 (5 bases). The CDR3 consists of 12 residues. Per germline, CDR1 MNHNY and CDR2 SVGAGI (reference sequence). The germline V and J ends were trimmed by 7 bases and 6 bases, with 12 bases remaining between them. The CDR3 coding sequence is TGTGCCAGCAATCAGGGATCGGCTGAAGCTTTCTTT. Translation gives CASNQGSAEAFF.

The chain joins TRBV5-4 to TRBJ1-3; no definite D call. The germline V and J ends were trimmed by 0 bases and 0 bases, with 7 bases remaining between them. CDR3 length equals 15 residues. Germline loops: CDR1 SGHNT, CDR2 YYREEE (reference sequence). CDR3 protein: CASSLDTFSGNTIYF. The CDR3 coding sequence is TGTGCCAGCAGCTTGGACACCTTCTCTGGAAACACCATATATTTT.

The J gene is TRBJ2-5, the V gene TRBV11-3, with a tentative D call TRBD2 (5 bases). Trimming removed 1 base at V and 5 bases at J, with 11 bases between. This CDR3 spans 14 amino acids. The V gene's germline CDR1 is SGHNT and CDR2 YENEEA. DNA for the CDR3: TGTGCCAGCAGCTTAGCGGGCCCGGGGGAGACCCAGTACTTC. Protein product: CASSLAGPGETQYF.

This clone was recorded once. The chain recombines TRBV5-6 with TRBJ2-1; D possibly corresponds to TRBD2 (7 bases). Trimming took 0 bases from V and 0 from J, leaving 19 bases between them. The CDR3 loop spans 19 amino acids. Germline V gene lookup returns CDR1 SGHDT and CDR2 YYEEEE. CDR3 sequence reads: CASSLVSGGQGSSYNEQFF. For the CDR3, the DNA is TGTGCCAGCAGCTTGGTCTCCGGGGGGCAGGGAAGCTCCTACAATGAGCAGTTCTTC.

J is TRBJ2-7 and V is TRBV7-2; 7 nucleotides agree with TRBD1. This CDR3 spans 15 amino acids. V trimming: 2 bases; J trimming: 0 bases; junction bases outside the gene matches: 4. Germline V lookup: CDR1 SGHTA, CDR2 FQGNSA. CDR3 DNA sequence: TGTGCCAGCAGCTTAACAGGGGAGTCCTCCTACGAGCAGTACTTC. Translation gives CASSLTGESSYEQYF.

The chain couples TRBV5-1 to TRBJ2-2, with 7 bases lining up with TRBD1. The V gene end was trimmed by 4 bases and the J gene end by 0 bases; junction bases not matched to a gene: 6. This CDR3 has 16 amino acids. The germline CDR1 and CDR2 sequences are SGHRS and YFSETQ. This CDR3 is CASSPIQGTNTGELFF. In DNA form, the CDR3 reads TGCGCCAGCAGCCCAATACAGGGGACGAACACCGGGGAGCTGTTTTTT.